This entry lists 17 T cell receptor beta chains sequenced from one sample in a study of blood T cell repertoires in COVID-19. Generated by immunoSEQ multiplex PCR, the TCRdb table keeps only in-frame clones and is missing some. There are about 42,000 clones in the sample; roughly 84% occur only once, and around 64% lies in the top ten. The source material was peripheral blood. Source of these receptors: a man between 65 and 80 years old with acute or convalescent COVID-19.

The V and J genes are TRBV19 and TRBJ2-1; 8 bases map to TRBD1. The V gene's germline CDR1 is LNHDA and CDR2 SQIVND (reference sequence). The V segment lost 5 bases and the J segment 5 bases; nucleotides outside the gene matches: 2. The CDR3 sequence is 13 residues long. CDR3 sequence reads: CASSATGDNEQFF. CDR3 bases: TGTGCCAGTAGTGCGACAGGGGACAATGAGCAGTTCTTC.

The genes are TRBV19 and TRBJ2-7, with TRBD1 matching over 8 bases. V lost 4 bases, J lost 5 bases, and 4 bases stayed unmatched. The CDR3 sequence is 13 residues long. The germline V gene has CDR1 LNHDA and CDR2 SQIVND (reference sequence). The CDR3 region is CASSTDRGDEQYF. CDR3 in DNA: TGTGCCAGTAGTACTGACAGGGGCGACGAGCAGTACTTC.

The gene calls are TRBV28 and TRBJ2-2; 13 nucleotides match TRBD2. Germline V gene data show CDR1 as MDHEN and CDR2 as SYDVKM. The CDR3 extends over 19 amino acids. V shed 7 bases and J 6 bases; nucleotides not matched to a gene: 17. CDR3 coding DNA: TGTGCCAGCACCGTACACGGACTAGCGGGAGAGGTAGGGGCCGGGGAGCTGTTTTTT. Translation gives CASTVHGLAGEVGAGELFF.

As concerns this clone: An end of the junction differs from the germline gene, which may be a read error. The chain links TRBV3-1 (or the pseudogene TRBV3-2) to TRBJ1-2; D ambiguous. The germline V gene has CDR1 LGHDT and CDR2 YNNKEL (reference sequence). The CDR3 totals 15 residues. The CDR3: CASNQASLSSYGYTF. The CDR3 DNA is TGTGCCAGCAACCAAGCCTCGCTGAGTTCCTATGGCTACACCTTC.

Here the CDR3 DNA reads TGCGCCAGCAGCCCGTTAACAGGGGGGGAGACCCAGTACTTC. Amino acids: CASSPLTGGETQYF. The chain carries TRBV5-1 and TRBJ2-5; 8 bases fit TRBD1. Germline V gives CDR1 SGHRS, CDR2 YFSETQ. The trim removed 4 bases at V and 5 bases at J, leaving 7 bases unmatched. The CDR3 is made up of 14 amino acids.

The rearrangement links TRBV7-2 to TRBJ1-6, with D maybe TRBD1 (5 bases). The V and J ends lost 8 bases and 7 bases respectively, with 9 bases between them. CDR1 SGHTA and CDR2 FQGNSA come from the germline V gene. This CDR3 is built from 12 residues. The DNA of the CDR3 is TGTGCCAGCGGGGGGAACAATTCACCCCTCCACTTT. Translation gives CASGGNNSPLHF.

CDR3 sequence reads: CASSDPGTGYTGELFF. CDR3 nucleotides: TGTGCCAGCAGTGACCCCGGGACAGGGTACACCGGGGAGCTGTTTTTT. This chain links TRBV25-1 with TRBJ2-2, with TRBD1 matching over 9 bases. The CDR3 has 16 amino acids. The germline V gene has CDR1 MGHDK and CDR2 SYGVNS. Losses at the gene ends were 3 bases for V and 3 bases for J; bases not matched to a gene: 5.

This clone was detected only once. The rearrangement links TRBV15 to TRBJ2-1; D is unclear. Germline-derived CDR1 and CDR2 are LNHNV and YYDKDF (reference sequence). V dropped 5 bases and J dropped 10 bases, with 12 bases sitting between them. The CDR3 consists of 12 residues. DNA of the CDR3: TGTGCCACCAGCCGCCTCCGGTTAGAGCAGTTCTTC. As protein: CATSRLRLEQFF.

In its sample, this clone was seen once. The V call is TRBV6-1, the J call TRBJ1-1; possible D gene TRBD1, 6 bases. The CDR3 totals 17 residues. Trimming left V 4 bases short and J 2 bases short, with 20 bases between. Germline CDR1 MNHNS, CDR2 SASEGT. DNA of the CDR3: TGTGCCAGCAGTGGCCCCTCCCGACAGGCAATAAACACTGAAGCTTTCTTT. Protein product: CASSGPSRQAINTEAFF.

This chain uses TRBV5-5 with TRBJ2-5; 8 bases map to TRBD2. CDR1 is SGHKS and CDR2 is YYEKEE in the germline V gene (reference sequence). The CDR3 extends over 15 amino acids. The ends lost 4 bases at V and 5 bases at J; junction bases unmatched: 10. DNA of the CDR3: TGTGCCAGCAGCCCGGGAGGGTTCCGTGTGGAGACCCAGTACTTC. Its translation: CASSPGGFRVETQYF.

The chain uses TRBV28 and TRBJ1-2, with D perhaps TRBD1 (5 bases). Germline loops: CDR1 MDHEN, CDR2 SYDVKM. The CDR3 has 14 residues. Deletions cut 3 bases from V and 2 bases from J, with 10 bases between. CDR3 bases: TGTGCCAGCAGTTTTCCGGGGGAGAACTATGGCTACACCTTC. Its translation: CASSFPGENYGYTF.

V is TRBV11-3 and J is TRBJ1-5; a possible D gene is TRBD1 (6 bases). V was pared by 4 bases and J by 1 base, with 17 bases between. CDR3 size: 17 residues. CDR1 is SGHNT, CDR2 YENEEA, per germline. CDR3 sequence: CASSSNPLDRSNQPQHF. In nucleotides, the CDR3 is TGTGCCAGCAGCTCGAATCCCCTTGACAGGAGCAATCAGCCCCAGCATTTT.

The chain employs TRBV5-4 and TRBJ2-1, with a weak D call TRBD1 (5 bases). This CDR3 has 14 residues. V gave up 2 bases and J gave up 0 bases, with 6 bases separating them. In germline, CDR1 is SGHNT, CDR2 YYREEE (reference sequence). DNA of the CDR3: TGTGCCAGCAGCTTACAGGCCTCCTACAATGAGCAGTTCTTC. This codes for CASSLQASYNEQFF.

The chain is built from TRBV5-4 and TRBJ1-1; unclear D gene. V was clipped by 0 bases and J by 4 bases, with 13 bases between them. CDR1 and CDR2 from the germline V gene are SGHNT and YYREEE (reference sequence). This CDR3 has 15 residues. The CDR3 nucleotides are TGTGCCAGCAGCTTGGTTTCGGGCCGGGGCACTGAAGCTTTCTTT. It translates to CASSLVSGRGTEAFF. Full variable domain (rest looked up from reference TRBV5-4 and TRBJ1-1): ETGVTQSPTHLIKTRGQQVTLRCSSQSGHNTVSWYQQALGQGPQFIFQYYREEENGRGNFPPRFSGLQFPNYSSELNVNALELDDSALYLCASSLVSGRGTEAFFGQGTRLTVV.

The rearrangement uses TRBV6-1 and TRBJ1-2; D is uncertain. The ends were cut back, 1 base at V and 0 bases at J, with 9 bases in the middle. Germline V gives CDR1 MNHNS, CDR2 SASEGT. This CDR3 spans 15 amino acids. The chain's CDR3 is CASSEGQISNYGYTF. CDR3 nucleotides: TGTGCCAGCAGTGAAGGTCAGATATCTAACTATGGCTACACCTTC.

The CDR3 loop is CASSGREGRGIAMNTEAFF. The CDR3 coding sequence is TGTGCCAGCAGCGGACGGGAAGGCAGGGGAATTGCCATGAACACTGAAGCTTTCTTT. The chain employs TRBV7-8 and TRBJ1-1, with D perhaps TRBD1 (6 bases). V was cut by 5 bases and J by 0 bases, with 25 bases left in between. Germline values: CDR1 SGHVS, CDR2 FQNEAQ. This CDR3 is 19 amino acids long. The variable domain in full, completed from reference TRBV7-8 and TRBJ1-1, reads GAGVSQSPRYKVAKRGQDVALRCDPISGHVSLFWYQQALGQGPEFLTYFQNEAQLDKSGLPSDRFFAERPEGSVSTLKIQRTQQEDSAVYLCASSGREGRGIAMNTEAFFGQGTRLTVV.

V and J are TRBV10-3 and TRBJ1-1, with 8 bases lining up with TRBD1. Germline V gene lookup returns CDR1 ENHRY and CDR2 SYGVKD. J lost 4 bases, V lost 4 bases, and 2 bases had no gene match. CDR3 length: 13 residues. CDR3 nucleotide sequence: TGTGCCATCAGTGGGACAGGGCCCACTGAAGCTTTCTTT. This codes for CAISGTGPTEAFF.